The source of this T cell receptor beta chain is a study of OX40 agonist ivuxolimab in advanced cancers. Germline V gene sequence: CDR1 SSHAT, CDR2 FNYEAQ (reference sequence). The CDR3 is 16 residues long. For this clone: Its specificity is unknown. The junction does not match germline at one end; this may be a read error.

Overall study results and limits: Some patients without response likewise showed low normalized clonal expansion.

Sequenced by immunoSEQ multiplex PCR; TCRdb stores in-frame clones only, minus some. This table has approximately 90,000 clones, over 75% appearing once. The chain links TRBV7-7 to TRBJ2-1; weak D call: TRBD1 (6 bases). Source: CD4+ or CD8+ T cells sorted from blood, taken in a trial of the OX40 agonist ivuxolimab. This sequence was found in an adult with an advanced solid tumor such as melanoma, head and neck, liver or kidney cancer. The CDR3 spells CASSLVGESGTNEQFF. The CDR3 DNA reads TGTGCTAGCAGCTTAGTAGGGGAGTCCGGGACAAATGAGCAGTTCTTC.